The 12 T cell receptor beta chains in this list originate from one sample, sequenced in a study of Ad26.COV2.S vaccination and SARS-CoV-2 variants. Sequenced by immunoSEQ multiplex PCR; TCRdb stores in-frame clones only, minus some. The table lists around 450,000 clones, roughly 87% of them singletons. Indicated treatment: some 20 received Ad26.COV2.S at low or high dose, single or two shots; 5 received placebo; per-sample allocation not given. Vaccine and placebo recipients were sampled on day 63 after the first injection. Sequenced material: peripheral blood, taken in a trial of Ad26.COV2.S vaccine versus placebo. The receptors stem from a person aged 18-65 years who received the Ad26.COV2.S COVID-19 vaccine or a placebo.

The chain recombines TRBV12-3 or TRBV12-4 with TRBJ2-7; TRBD1 agrees at 7 bases. CDR3 length: 13 amino acids. After removal of 3 bases from V and 3 bases from J, the junction contained 2 bases not matched to a gene. CDR3: CASSLGQNYEQYF. CDR3 DNA: TGTGCCAGCAGTTTGGGACAGAACTACGAGCAGTACTTC.

This sequence joins TRBV2 and TRBJ2-4; D possibly corresponds to TRBD2 (6 bases). The CDR3 spans 14 residues. In germline, CDR1 is SNHLY, CDR2 FYNNEI. V was pared by 3 bases and J by 3 bases, with 9 bases between. The CDR3 DNA reads TGTGCCAGCAGTGAGGAGGGTTACAAAAACATTCAGTACTTC. Protein product: CASSEEGYKNIQYF.

V usage is TRBV7-9 and J usage is TRBJ2-1; 13 bases match TRBD2. This CDR3 comprises 17 residues. After removal of 3 bases from V and 8 bases from J, the junction contained 10 bases not matched to a gene. Germline assignment: CDR1 SEHNR and CDR2 FQNEAQ (reference sequence). This chain's CDR3 is CASSFGTSGTRRDEQFF. As DNA, the CDR3 is TGTGCCAGCAGCTTCGGGACTAGCGGGACTCGGCGAGATGAGCAGTTCTTC.

The CDR3 sequence is CASSPTWNRENTGELFF. The DNA of the CDR3 is TGTGCCAGCTCACCCACGTGGAACAGGGAGAACACCGGGGAGCTGTTTTTT. The V and J genes are TRBV18 and TRBJ2-2, with D tentatively TRBD1 (6 bases). Trimming removed 3 bases from V and 1 base from J, with 15 bases in between. The CDR3 covers 17 residues. Germline values: CDR1 KGHSH, CDR2 LQKENI.

The rearrangement links TRBV7-8 to TRBJ2-3; D remains unclear. Germline lookup yields CDR1 SGHVS and CDR2 FQNEAQ. CDR3 length: 15 amino acids. V lost 4 bases to trimming and J lost 0 bases, with 11 bases between them. CDR3 sequence reads: CASSSNTFSTDTQYF. As DNA, the CDR3 is TGTGCCAGCAGCTCCAACACCTTCAGCACAGATACGCAGTATTTT.

The chain joins TRBV6-2 or TRBV6-3 to TRBJ2-7; no definite D call. V gave up 4 bases and J gave up 3 bases, with 16 bases separating them. Germline loops: CDR1 MNHEY, CDR2 SVGEGT. The CDR3 runs to 15 residues. Here the CDR3 reads CASSLHLAPLYEQYF. The CDR3 DNA reads TGTGCCAGCAGTTTGCATCTGGCCCCTCTCTACGAGCAGTACTTC.

The chain uses TRBV3-1 (or the pseudogene TRBV3-2) and TRBJ2-3, with D tentatively TRBD2 (5 bases). CDR3 length equals 15 residues. CDR1 is LGHDT and CDR2 is YNNKEL in the germline V gene (reference sequence). The V end lost 4 bases, the J end lost 4 bases, and 15 bases lay between the germline ends. CDR3 amino acids: CASSPDGVGPDTQYF. The CDR3 region has the DNA TGTGCCAGCAGCCCCGACGGGGTAGGCCCAGATACGCAGTATTTT.

The chain links TRBV19 to TRBJ2-7; 10 bases match TRBD2. This CDR3 has 15 residues. The J segment lost 4 bases and the V segment lost 3 bases, leaving 6 bases of the junction unmatched. Germline V gives CDR1 LNHDA, CDR2 SQIVND (reference sequence). CDR3 loop: CASSIRASGSYEQYF. The CDR3 nucleotides read TGTGCCAGTAGTATTAGGGCTAGCGGGAGTTACGAGCAGTACTTC.

The rearrangement joins TRBV5-8 to TRBJ2-7, with D possibly TRBD1 on 5 matching bases. The CDR3 extends over 13 amino acids. CDR1 is SGHTS, CDR2 YDEGEE, per germline. V shed 1 base and J shed 4 bases, with 9 bases lying between them. CDR3 sequence (DNA): TGTGCCAGCAGCTTGTCCTCAGGGTACGAGCAGTACTTC. Its translation is CASSLSSGYEQYF.

This clone was seen many times. The genes are TRBV15 and TRBJ1-1; 8 bases agree with TRBD1. The J segment lost 5 bases and the V segment lost 4 bases, leaving 9 bases of the junction unmatched. CDR3 size: 15 residues. CDR1 is LNHNV and CDR2 is YYDKDF in the germline V gene (reference sequence). The CDR3 loop reads CATSTEGQGLTEAFF. The CDR3 DNA follows: TGTGCCACCAGCACAGAAGGACAGGGTTTGACTGAAGCTTTCTTT.

The chain combines TRBV27 with TRBJ2-3; TRBD2 might be the D (5 bases). Germline values: CDR1 MNHEY, CDR2 SMNVEV (reference sequence). The CDR3 has 14 residues. With 5 bases removed from V and 3 bases from J, the gap between germline ends came to 12 bases. CDR3 nucleotides: TGTGCCAGCAGTCTAAGGAGAGGGACAGATACGCAGTATTTT. Translating gives CASSLRRGTDTQYF.

This chain links TRBV27 with TRBJ2-1; 12 nucleotides agree with TRBD2. This CDR3 contains 17 residues. V lost 5 bases to trimming and J lost 0 bases; unmatched junction nucleotides: 5. CDR1 MNHEY and CDR2 SMNVEV come from the germline V gene (reference sequence). DNA for the CDR3: TGTGCCAGCAGTCGGACTAGCGGGGTAAGCTCCTACAATGAGCAGTTCTTC. This codes for CASSRTSGVSSYNEQFF.